These 26 T cell receptor beta chains originate from one sample sequenced in a study of blood T cell repertoires in COVID-19. Assay: immunoSEQ multiplex PCR; the TCRdb copy retains only in-frame clones and omits some. The sample records 180,000 or so clones, less than 85% being singletons. The sequenced sample was peripheral blood. The receptors were sampled from a man in his fifties who had recovered from COVID-19.

The CDR3 loop is CASSYRTGGTDTQYF. The DNA for the CDR3 is TGTGCCAGCAGTTACCGGACAGGGGGAACAGATACGCAGTATTTT. The chain links TRBV6-5 to TRBJ2-3; 10 bases map to TRBD1. From germline, CDR1 is MNHEY and CDR2 SVGAGI. With V trimmed by 2 bases and J by 3 bases, 2 bases remained unmatched. The CDR3 is 15 residues long.

This clone was recorded only once. CDR3 residues: CASSFQENTEAFF. CDR3 nucleotide sequence: TGTGCCAGCAGCTTTCAGGAGAACACTGAAGCTTTCTTT. This chain uses TRBV6-4 with TRBJ1-1; D call uncertain. Trimming stripped 6 bases from V and 1 base from J, with 9 bases between. Germline CDR1 MRHNA, CDR2 SNTAGT. CDR3 size: 13 residues.

This chain links TRBV11-2 with TRBJ1-1; 7 bases align to TRBD1. The CDR3 contains 14 residues. CDR1 SGHAT and CDR2 FQNNGV come from the germline V gene. With 3 bases clipped from V and 0 bases from J, the junction kept 1 base outside the gene matches. This chain's CDR3 is CASSFRGVNTEAFF. CDR3 nucleotides: TGTGCCAGCAGCTTCAGGGGGGTGAACACTGAAGCTTTCTTT.

The chain couples TRBV7-9 to TRBJ2-3; TRBD2 might be the D (5 bases). This CDR3 comprises 18 residues. Germline V gene sequence: CDR1 SEHNR, CDR2 FQNEAQ (reference sequence). V lost 1 base and J lost 3, with 20 bases in between. The CDR3 sequence: CASSLGPRGTEGTDTQYF. The CDR3 bases are TGTGCCAGCAGCTTAGGGCCGAGAGGAACAGAGGGAACAGATACGCAGTATTTT.

The V call is TRBV19, the J call TRBJ2-3, with D tentatively TRBD1 (6 bases). V was clipped by 4 bases and J by 2 bases, with 22 bases between them. Germline values: CDR1 LNHDA, CDR2 SQIVND (reference sequence). This CDR3 region has 18 residues. This CDR3 reads CASSNGKGVAIHTDTQYF. For the CDR3, the DNA is TGTGCCAGTAGTAATGGCAAGGGGGTCGCTATCCACACAGATACGCAGTATTTT.

This chain joins TRBV29-1 and TRBJ2-7, with D unclear. V shed 7 bases and J shed 7 bases, with 11 bases lying between them. Germline V gene data show CDR1 as SQVTM and CDR2 as ANQGSEA. The CDR3 extends over 10 amino acids. The CDR3 nucleotides are TGCAGCGCCAAGATCGAGGAGCAGTACTTC. Translation gives CSAKIEEQYF.

This sequence joins TRBV7-2 and TRBJ2-7; 10 bases match TRBD2. Germline-derived CDR1 and CDR2 are SGHTA and FQGNSA. This CDR3 has 17 residues. The junction had 12 bases not matched to a gene; V was cut back by 5 bases and J by 2 bases. The CDR3 spells CASSLQLAGTPPYEQYF. Written as DNA, the CDR3 is TGTGCCAGCAGCCTACAACTAGCGGGAACCCCCCCCTACGAGCAGTACTTC.

The chain recombines TRBV30 with TRBJ1-6; 8 nucleotides match TRBD1. V lost 0 bases and J lost 7; bases outside the gene matches: 5. CDR3 length: 15 amino acids. The germline gives CDR1 GTSNPN, CDR2 SVGIG (reference sequence). The CDR3 sequence is CAWSVAWTGNSPLHF. The CDR3 coding sequence is TGTGCCTGGAGTGTGGCATGGACAGGGAATTCACCCCTCCACTTT.

The rearrangement joins TRBV11-2 to TRBJ1-2; the match to TRBD1 covers 8 bases. V was pared by 5 bases and J by 0 bases, with 2 bases of the junction left unmatched. This CDR3 comprises 14 residues. Germline V lookup: CDR1 SGHAT, CDR2 FQNNGV. This chain's CDR3 is CASSADRANYGYTF. The CDR3 DNA reads as TGTGCCAGCAGCGCGGACAGGGCTAACTATGGCTACACCTTC.

The genes are TRBV6-5 and TRBJ2-7, with D uncertain. V shed 7 bases and J shed 5 bases, with 15 bases lying between them. The germline gives CDR1 MNHEY, CDR2 SVGAGI. The CDR3 runs 13 residues. This chain's CDR3 is CASNMVTKDEQYF. The CDR3 bases are TGTGCCAGCAATATGGTGACAAAGGACGAGCAGTACTTC.

J is TRBJ2-5 and V is TRBV27; TRBD1 agrees at 8 bases. Germline assignment: CDR1 MNHEY and CDR2 SMNVEV (reference sequence). The CDR3 contains 15 residues. V shed 5 bases, J shed 2 bases, and the junction held 7 bases outside the gene matches. DNA of the CDR3: TGTGCCAGCAGTGAGGGCAGGGGGCGGCAAGAGACCCAGTACTTC. Amino acid sequence: CASSEGRGRQETQYF.

This chain uses TRBV27 with TRBJ1-1, with 8 bases matching TRBD1. The CDR3 is 15 amino acids. CDR1 and CDR2 (germline): MNHEY, SMNVEV (reference sequence). Trimming cost V 4 bases and J 0 bases; bases outside gene matches: 4. DNA for the CDR3: TGTGCCAGCAGTTCGGGACAGGTATTGAACACTGAAGCTTTCTTT. Its protein product is CASSSGQVLNTEAFF.

The chain carries TRBV30 and TRBJ1-4; tentative D call: TRBD1 (5 bases). The V gene lost 1 base and the J gene lost 7 bases, with 16 bases spanning the gap. Germline CDR1 GTSNPN, CDR2 SVGIG (reference sequence). This CDR3 spans 15 amino acids. The CDR3 DNA sequence: TGTGCCTGGAGTGCCCCGTCGGCGGGGGGTGAAAAACTGTTTTTT. Amino acid sequence: CAWSAPSAGGEKLFF.

The V gene is TRBV21-1, the J gene TRBJ2-1; the D call of TRBD2 is as the table states it, not checked on the DNA. TRBV21-1 constitutes a pseudogene. The CDR3 is made up of 15 amino acids. This CDR3 is CASWGLAGVYNEQFF. The DNA for the CDR3 is TGTGCCAGCTGGGGGCTAGCGGGAGTTTATAATGAGCAGTTCTTC.

This chain connects TRBV27 to TRBJ2-4; perhaps TRBD1 as D (6 bases). There are 13 residues in the CDR3. V dropped 2 bases and J dropped 5 bases, with 7 bases sitting between them. Germline V gene data show CDR1 as MNHEY and CDR2 as SMNVEV (reference sequence). The CDR3 DNA follows: TGTGCCAGCAGTTTACAGGGGCAAAACATTCAGTACTTC. Its translation is CASSLQGQNIQYF.

In DNA, the CDR3 is TGTGCCAGCAGCAAAGTTTCGGAACTAGCGGAGGTCTACAACGAGCAGTACTTC. Residues: CASSKVSELAEVYNEQYF. The chain links TRBV21-1 to TRBJ2-7; the D call of TRBD2 is as the table states it, not checked on the DNA. TRBV21-1 is shown as a pseudogene. This CDR3 has 18 amino acids.

V and J are TRBV19 and TRBJ2-1; 13 positions agree with TRBD2. V trimming: 5 bases; J trimming: 9 bases; junction bases outside the gene matches: 10. The CDR3 is 16 amino acids. Germline V gene lookup returns CDR1 LNHDA and CDR2 SQIVND (reference sequence). CDR3 sequence reads: CASSDLTSGRYTEQFF. The CDR3 bases are TGTGCCAGTAGTGACTTGACTAGCGGGAGGTATACTGAGCAGTTCTTC. The full variable domain, its missing parts supplied by reference TRBV19 and TRBJ2-1, is DGGITQSPKYLFRKEGQNVTLSCEQNLNHDAMYWYRQDPGQGLRLIYYSQIVNDFQKGDIAEGYSVSREKKESFPLTVTSAQKNPTAFYLCASSDLTSGRYTEQFFGPGTRLTVL.

The V gene is TRBV6-2 or TRBV6-3, the J gene TRBJ2-3, with TRBD1 matching 7 bases. The CDR3 has 16 amino acids. Germline CDR1 MNHEY, CDR2 SVGEGT. Trimming removed 6 bases from V and 2 bases from J; junction bases left unmatched: 11. The CDR3 is CASSHPLQGLTDTQYF. The CDR3 bases are TGTGCCAGCAGCCATCCTCTACAGGGGCTCACAGATACGCAGTATTTT.

The chain combines TRBV12-3 or TRBV12-4 with TRBJ1-2, with unresolved D. CDR3 size: 12 residues. Trimming cost V 2 bases and J 14 bases, with 15 bases left between them. The CDR3 protein is CASSLLSTEATF. The DNA for the CDR3 is TGTGCCAGCAGTTTATTATCTACGGAGGCAACCTTC.

The J gene is TRBJ2-7, the V gene TRBV14; the D gene is possibly TRBD2 (6 bases). The CDR3 has 12 amino acids. Looked up from germline, CDR1 is SGHDN and CDR2 is FVKESK. Trimming cost V 3 bases and J 6 bases, with 9 bases left between them. The chain's CDR3 is CASSQAGLEQYF. The CDR3 nucleotides are TGTGCCAGCAGCCAGGCGGGGCTCGAGCAGTACTTC. The full variable domain, its missing parts supplied by reference TRBV14 and TRBJ2-7, is EAGVTQFPSHSVIEKGQTVTLRCDPISGHDNLYWYRRVMGKEIKFLLHFVKESKQDESGMPNNRFLAERTGGTYSTLKVQPAELEDSGVYFCASSQAGLEQYFGPGTRLTVT.

The table lists this clone with a count of one. The rearrangement uses TRBV7-2 and TRBJ2-2, with TRBD2 matching 8 bases. The CDR3 has 16 residues. With 0 bases clipped from V and 6 bases from J, the junction kept 6 bases outside the gene matches. Per the germline V gene, CDR1 is SGHTA and CDR2 is FQGNSA. The CDR3 bases are TGTGCCAGCAGCTTAGCGGGGACTAGTAGAGCCGGGGAGCTGTTTTTT. Residues: CASSLAGTSRAGELFF.

In its sample, this clone was seen a few times. The chain combines TRBV19 with TRBJ1-3, with D perhaps TRBD1 (6 bases). V was shortened by 7 bases and J by 0 bases, with 13 bases between the two germline ends. The germline gives CDR1 LNHDA, CDR2 SQIVND (reference sequence). There are 15 residues in the CDR3. CDR3 amino acids: CASTLDRFSGNTIYF. The CDR3 nucleotides read TGTGCCAGTACCTTGGACAGATTCTCTGGAAACACCATATATTTT.

The chain joins TRBV6-5 to TRBJ2-5, with D possibly TRBD1 on 5 matching bases. The CDR3 is 14 residues long. The germline CDR1 and CDR2 sequences are MNHEY and SVGAGI. V was trimmed by 0 bases and J by 3 bases, leaving 8 bases between them. The CDR3 sequence: CASSYSGQEETQYF. DNA for the CDR3: TGTGCCAGCAGTTACTCGGGGCAAGAAGAGACCCAGTACTTC.

Many counts were recorded for this clone. The chain combines TRBV5-6 with TRBJ2-7, with TRBD2 matching 7 bases. Trimming cost V 0 bases and J 4 bases; bases outside gene matches: 10. Germline V CDR1 and CDR2: SGHDT, YYEEEE. The CDR3 loop spans 16 amino acids. CDR3 in DNA: TGTGCCAGCAGCTTGGCCCTCCAGGGAGGGGTGTACGAGCAGTACTTC. Its protein product is CASSLALQGGVYEQYF.

V and J are TRBV19 and TRBJ2-7; D is uncertain. This CDR3 is 14 amino acids long. CDR1 and CDR2 (germline): LNHDA, SQIVND (reference sequence). Trimming stripped 8 bases from V and 3 bases from J, with 17 bases between. CDR3 residues: CASSPQVSGYEQYF. CDR3 DNA sequence: TGTGCCAGTTCCCCTCAAGTTTCAGGCTACGAGCAGTACTTC.

The rearrangement joins TRBV10-3 to TRBJ2-7, with 14 bases that match TRBD2. There are 17 residues in the CDR3. CDR1 is ENHRY and CDR2 is SYGVKD in the germline V gene. V gave up 6 bases and J gave up 4 bases; unmatched junction bases: 11. Here the CDR3 DNA reads TGTGCCATCAGCGAGATGGGGACTAGCGGGAGAGCTTACGAGCAGTACTTC. Amino acids: CAISEMGTSGRAYEQYF.